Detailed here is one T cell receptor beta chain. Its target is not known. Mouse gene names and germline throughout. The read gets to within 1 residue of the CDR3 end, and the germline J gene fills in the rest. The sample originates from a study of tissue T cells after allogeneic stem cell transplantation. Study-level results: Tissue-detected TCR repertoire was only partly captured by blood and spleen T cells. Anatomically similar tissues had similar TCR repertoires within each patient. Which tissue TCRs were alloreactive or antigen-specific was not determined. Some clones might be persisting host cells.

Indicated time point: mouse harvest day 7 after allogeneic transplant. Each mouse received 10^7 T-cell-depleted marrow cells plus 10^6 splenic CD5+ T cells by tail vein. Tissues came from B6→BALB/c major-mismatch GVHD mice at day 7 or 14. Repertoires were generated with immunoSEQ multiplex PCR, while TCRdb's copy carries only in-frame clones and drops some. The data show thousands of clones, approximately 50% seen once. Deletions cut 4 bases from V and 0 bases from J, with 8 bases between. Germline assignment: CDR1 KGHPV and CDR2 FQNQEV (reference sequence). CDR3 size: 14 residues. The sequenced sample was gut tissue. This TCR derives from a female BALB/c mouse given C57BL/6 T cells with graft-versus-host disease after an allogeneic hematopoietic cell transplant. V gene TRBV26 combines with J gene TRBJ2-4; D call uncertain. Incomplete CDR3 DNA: TGTGCCAGCAGTCCACAGAATAGTCAAAACACCTTGTAC. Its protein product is CASSPQNSQNTLY. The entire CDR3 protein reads CASSPQNSQNTLYF.